The 27 T cell receptor beta chains below come from one sample, sequenced in a study of tissue T cells after allogeneic stem cell transplantation. Clones were read by immunoSEQ multiplex PCR, and TCRdb kept only the in-frame ones, dropping some. The repertoire has thousands of clones, about two fifths of them found once; the top ten carry roughly 3.5%. Time point specified: mouse harvest day 14 after allogeneic transplant. Mouse grafts combined 10^7 T-cell-depleted bone marrow cells with 10^6 splenic CD5+ T cells. Sequenced input: skin. The receptors derive from a female BALB/c mouse given C57BL/6 T cells with graft-versus-host disease after an allogeneic hematopoietic cell transplant.

As regards this clone: Gene names follow the mouse nomenclature. From the germline J gene comes the end of the CDR3, since the read stops 1 residue before it. The chain couples TRBV26 to TRBJ1-5; no reliable D call. V lost 6 bases and J 2 bases, leaving 5 bases between the germline ends. This CDR3 spans 12 amino acids. Per the germline V gene, CDR1 is KGHPV and CDR2 is FQNQEV (reference sequence). The part of the CDR3 DNA that was read is TGTGCCAGCAGCGGGGACAACCAGGCTCCGCTT. The encoded protein is CASSGDNQAPL. The entire CDR3 protein reads CASSGDNQAPLF. The full variable domain, rest sourced from reference TRBV26 and TRBJ1-5, is NSKVIQTPRYLVKGQGQKAKMRCIPEKGHPVVFWYQQNKNNEFKFLINFQNQEVLQQIDMTEKRFSAECPSNSPCSLEIQSSEAGDSALYLCASSGDNQAPLFGEGTRLSVL.

By share of the sample, this clone is medium-sized. Germline and genes: mouse. The read is 1 residue too short to cover the CDR3 end, so that end is filled in from the germline J gene. The chain carries TRBV26 and TRBJ2-7, with D hard to call. In germline, CDR1 is KGHPV, CDR2 FQNQEV (reference sequence). The CDR3 is made up of 13 amino acids. Trimming pared 3 bases from V and 1 base from J, leaving 7 bases between. The part of the CDR3 DNA that was read is TGTGCCAGCAGTCTCAGCAGGTCCTATGAACAGTAC. It specifies CASSLSRSYEQY. In full, the CDR3 is CASSLSRSYEQYF.

By share, this clone counts as medium-sized. Gene names follow the mouse nomenclature. The read ends 1 residue before the CDR3 terminus; that terminus is restored from the germline J gene. The V call is TRBV26, the J call TRBJ1-4; 9 bases align to TRBD1. Losses at the gene ends were 6 bases for V and 2 bases for J; bases not matched to a gene: 1. Germline V gene data show CDR1 as KGHPV and CDR2 as FQNQEV (reference sequence). The CDR3 is made up of 14 amino acids. Partial CDR3 DNA: TGTGCCAGCAGCACAGGGGGCTCCAACGAAAGATTATTT. Its translation: CASSTGGSNERLF. The whole CDR3 is CASSTGGSNERLFF.

As for this clone: All gene names here are mouse names. With the read ending 1 residue before the CDR3 end, the germline J gene is used to fill in that end. The chain combines TRBV13-2 with TRBJ2-3, with 9 nucleotides matching TRBD2. The V segment lost 0 bases and the J segment 2 bases; nucleotides outside the gene matches: 4. Germline CDR1 reads NNHNN; CDR2 reads SYGAGS (reference sequence). The CDR3 loop spans 16 amino acids. CDR3 DNA (partial): TGTGCCAGCGGTGATGCTTGGGGGGGCGATGCAGAAACGCTGTAT. Protein product: CASGDAWGGDAETLY. The CDR3 in its entirety is CASGDAWGGDAETLYF.

Only a few counts were recorded for this clone. Mouse gene names and germline throughout. The sequenced fragment ends 1 residue before the CDR3 boundary, so the rest is inferred from the germline J gene. The V and J genes are TRBV1 and TRBJ2-4, with a tentative D call TRBD2 (6 bases). Per the germline V gene, CDR1 is NSQYPW and CDR2 is LRSPGD (reference sequence). CDR3 size: 15 residues. V shed 2 bases and J shed 0 bases, with 9 bases lying between them. CDR3 bases read: TGCACCTGCAGTGCACCTGGGGCGAGTCAAAACACCTTGTAC. This translates into CTCSAPGASQNTLY. In full, the CDR3 reads CTCSAPGASQNTLYF.

For this clone: Germline and genes: mouse. The read is 1 residue too short to cover the CDR3 end, so that end is filled in from the germline J gene. This rearrangement joins TRBV13-2 to TRBJ1-2, with D possibly matching TRBD1 (5 bases). The V end lost 0 bases, the J end lost 4 bases, and 10 bases lay between the germline ends. Germline CDR1 and CDR2: NNHNN and SYGAGS (reference sequence). The CDR3 consists of 14 residues. CDR3 DNA, as far as it was read: TGTGCCAGCGGTGATGTCAGGGCGGGCTCCGACTACACC. Translating it yields CASGDVRAGSDYT. The entire CDR3 protein reads CASGDVRAGSDYTF.

Concerning this clone: Gene names are mouse gene names. The CDR3 end falls 1 residue outside the read, so it is completed with the germline J gene. V gene TRBV26 combines with J gene TRBJ2-2; TRBD1 might be the D (5 bases). The CDR3 covers 15 residues. The ends were cut back, 0 bases at V and 0 bases at J, with 5 bases in the middle. Germline V gene data show CDR1 as KGHPV and CDR2 as FQNQEV (reference sequence). The CDR3 DNA, read in part, is TGTGCCAGCAGTCTGTCACAGGCAAACACCGGGCAGCTCTAC. It translates to CASSLSQANTGQLY. The whole CDR3 is CASSLSQANTGQLYF.

As regards this clone: The genes and germline here are from mouse. The CDR3 end is not reached by the read, which stops 1 residue before it; the germline J gene fills it in. This rearrangement joins TRBV26 to TRBJ2-5; D is uncertain. The CDR3 length is 11 residues. V gave up 5 bases and J gave up 0 bases, with 0 bases separating them. Germline CDR1 KGHPV, CDR2 FQNQEV (reference sequence). The chain's CDR3 is CASSNQDTQYF. The DNA read from the CDR3 is TGTGCCAGCAGTAACCAAGACACCCAGTAC.

This clone turned up a few times. The genes are named according to mouse. The read terminates 1 residue before the CDR3 end, so the remaining end is supplied by the germline J gene. The rearrangement joins TRBV12-2 to TRBJ2-4; 10 bases agree with TRBD2. V lost 4 bases, J lost 5 bases, and 5 bases stayed unmatched. The germline V gene encodes CDR1 SGHLS and CDR2 HYDKME. The CDR3 totals 14 residues. This CDR3 is CASSLDWGLNTLYF. The covered CDR3 bases are TGTGCCAGCTCCCTGGACTGGGGGCTAAACACCTTGTAC.

By sample share, this clone is medium-sized. Gene names and germline refer to mouse. The read gets to within 1 residue of the CDR3 end, and the germline J gene fills in the rest. The chain combines TRBV13-3 with TRBJ1-4; D is possibly TRBD1 (6 bases). Trimming pared 0 bases from V and 4 bases from J, leaving 7 bases between. This CDR3 has 14 residues. Looked up from germline, CDR1 is NNHDY and CDR2 is SYVADS. The sequenced CDR3 bases are TGTGCCAGCAGTGATGGGGACATCAACGAAAGATTATTT. It translates to CASSDGDINERLF. The entire CDR3 protein reads CASSDGDINERLFF.

On this clone: Gene labels here are mouse ones. The DNA ends 1 residue before the CDR3 does, and the rest of the CDR3 is filled in from the germline J gene. J is TRBJ2-5 and V is TRBV16; D remains unclear. Trimming stripped 0 bases from V and 4 bases from J, with 8 bases between. The germline V gene encodes CDR1 SGHSA and CDR2 FRNQAP. This CDR3 is 14 amino acids long. CDR3: CASSLEGSKDTQYF. The sequenced part of the CDR3 DNA is TGTGCAAGCAGCTTAGAGGGGAGCAAAGACACCCAGTAC.

On this clone itself: Gene names refer to mouse genes. The covered CDR3 bases are TGTGCCAGCAGCTCCCGGGACAACTCCGACTACACC. It encodes CASSSRDNSDYT. The full CDR3 sequence reads CASSSRDNSDYTF. The rearrangement uses TRBV3 and TRBJ1-2; weak D call: TRBD1 (5 bases). The missing CDR3 end, 1 residue past where the read stops, is filled in from the germline J gene. The length of the CDR3 is 13 residues. The V gene's germline CDR1 is SNHLY and CDR2 FYNGKV (reference sequence). Trimming pared 4 bases from V and 2 bases from J, leaving 8 bases between.

There are a few counts of this clone. The germline and genes are mouse ones. The DNA ends 1 residue before the CDR3 does, and the rest of the CDR3 is filled in from the germline J gene. The chain combines TRBV15 with TRBJ2-5; D ambiguous. V lost 3 bases and J lost 5, with 9 bases in between. The CDR3 loop spans 13 amino acids. Germline V gene sequence: CDR1 SGHND, CDR2 FRSKSL. The part of the CDR3 DNA that was read is TGTGCCAGCAGTTTGAGGGTGGGAGACACCCAGTAC. Its protein product is CASSLRVGDTQY. The complete CDR3 reads CASSLRVGDTQYF.

With respect to this clone: Gene names are the mouse ones. The read ends 1 residue before the CDR3 terminus; that terminus is restored from the germline J gene. This chain connects TRBV16 to TRBJ2-5, with D hard to call. The CDR3 length is 12 residues. Germline CDR1 reads SGHSA; CDR2 reads FRNQAP. Trimming stripped 1 base from V and 4 bases from J, with 3 bases between. CDR3 amino acids: CASSLVEDTQYF. CDR3 bases read: TGTGCAAGCAGCTTAGTAGAAGACACCCAGTAC.

The table lists this clone with a few counts. Genes here carry mouse names. The read ends 1 residue shy of where the CDR3 ends; the end is completed using the germline J gene. This rearrangement joins TRBV26 to TRBJ2-2, with D perhaps matching TRBD1 (6 bases). Germline values: CDR1 KGHPV, CDR2 FQNQEV (reference sequence). V was cut by 4 bases and J by 2 bases, with 11 bases left in between. This CDR3 comprises 15 residues. The sequenced CDR3 bases are TGTGCCAGCAGTCCGCTGGGACATAACACCGGGCAGCTCTAC. This sequence encodes CASSPLGHNTGQLY. The whole CDR3 reads CASSPLGHNTGQLYF.

Turning to this clone: Genes and germline are mouse. The CDR3 end lies 1 residue beyond the end of the read and is filled in from the germline J gene. The chain carries TRBV13-2 and TRBJ2-5, with D possibly being TRBD1 or TRBD2 (5 bases each). Trimming stripped 2 bases from V and 3 bases from J, with 7 bases between. Germline V gene lookup returns CDR1 NNHNN and CDR2 SYGAGS (reference sequence). This CDR3 has 13 residues. The part of the CDR3 DNA that was read is TGTGCCAGCGGTGAGGGGGTTCAAGACACCCAGTAC. Protein: CASGEGVQDTQY. The full CDR3 sequence reads CASGEGVQDTQYF.

With regard to this clone: Here the gene names and germline are mouse. Read coverage stops 1 residue before the CDR3 terminus; the germline J gene supplies the remainder. The chain combines TRBV26 with TRBJ2-5; 11 nucleotides align to TRBD2. Per germline, CDR1 KGHPV and CDR2 FQNQEV (reference sequence). The CDR3 is 17 amino acids. J lost 2 bases, V lost 0 bases, and 4 bases had no gene match. The CDR3 sequence is CASSLSLGGRSQDTQYF. CDR3 DNA (partial): TGTGCCAGCAGTCTGTCACTGGGGGGGCGCTCCCAAGACACCCAGTAC.

Notes on this clone: Genes here carry mouse names. The read gets to within 1 residue of the CDR3 end, and the germline J gene fills in the rest. V is TRBV24 and J is TRBJ1-1, with 11 bases fitting TRBD1. Germline-derived CDR1 and CDR2 are KGHTA and FRNEEI. This CDR3 is 16 amino acids long. Trimming cost V 0 bases and J 4 bases; bases outside gene matches: 4. CDR3 DNA (partial): TGTGCCAGCAGTCTGTATCAGGGACAGGGGGGCACAGAAGTCTTC. This codes for CASSLYQGQGGTEVF. Given in full, the CDR3 is CASSLYQGQGGTEVFF.

Concerning this clone: Gene names are mouse gene names. CDR3 amino acids: CASSRGHFEQYF. The covered CDR3 bases are TGTGCAAGCAGCCGCGGACATTTTGAACAGTAC. V usage is TRBV16 and J usage is TRBJ2-7; a possible D gene is TRBD1 (5 bases). The CDR3 end falls 1 residue outside the read, so it is completed with the germline J gene. Between the trimmed V and J ends, which lost 5 bases and 6 bases, there was a span of 11 bases. Germline CDR1 reads SGHSA; CDR2 reads FRNQAP. The CDR3 length is 12 residues.

Worth noting for this clone: Here the gene names and germline are mouse. The read falls 1 residue short of the CDR3 end, and the missing part is taken from the germline J gene. J is TRBJ1-2 and V is TRBV26; D unclear. The V end lost 3 bases, the J end lost 0 bases, and 2 bases lay between the germline ends. The CDR3 runs to 12 residues. Germline-derived CDR1 and CDR2 are KGHPV and FQNQEV (reference sequence). The CDR3 is CASSLSNSDYTF. CDR3 DNA (partial): TGTGCCAGCAGTCTATCAAACTCCGACTACACC.

Regarding this clone: Gene names denote mouse genes. The read terminates 1 residue ahead of where the CDR3 ends, so the germline J gene completes it. The chain joins TRBV16 to TRBJ1-2; 9 bases map to TRBD1. The V gene end was trimmed by 4 bases and the J gene end by 4 bases; junction bases not matched to a gene: 4. The V gene's germline CDR1 is SGHSA and CDR2 FRNQAP. The length of the CDR3 is 14 residues. The CDR3 sequence: CASSSQGAGSDYTF. The covered CDR3 bases are TGTGCAAGCAGCTCACAGGGGGCGGGCTCCGACTACACC.

In regard to this clone: Gene names and germline refer to mouse. The sequenced CDR3 bases are TGCTCCAGCAGTCAATCCGGGGTTCAAAACACCTTGTAC. This gives the protein CSSSQSGVQNTLY. The entire CDR3 sequence reads CSSSQSGVQNTLYF. The chain combines TRBV23 with TRBJ2-4. The CDR3 end falls 1 residue outside the read, so it is completed with the germline J gene. The length of the CDR3 is 14 residues. In germline, CDR1 is KGHTA, CDR2 FQNQQP.

This clone appeared a single time. The gene symbols are mouse symbols. The read falls 1 residue short of the CDR3 end, and the missing part is taken from the germline J gene. The rearrangement links TRBV29 to TRBJ2-3; 10 bases align to TRBD2. The length of the CDR3 is 15 residues. The V gene's germline CDR1 is MSHET and CDR2 SYDVDS. The V gene end was trimmed by 5 bases and the J gene end by 2 bases; junction bases not matched to a gene: 4. CDR3 DNA (partial): TGTGCTAGCAGTCTGGACTGGGGGAATGCAGAAACGCTGTAT. Its translation: CASSLDWGNAETLY. The whole CDR3 is CASSLDWGNAETLYF.

By proportion, this clone is medium-sized. Any gene name here is a mouse gene name. The read ends 1 residue before the CDR3 terminus; that terminus is restored from the germline J gene. V usage is TRBV26 and J usage is TRBJ2-7; the D call may be TRBD1 or TRBD2 (5 bases each). Trimming left V 6 bases short and J 0 bases short, with 9 bases between. Germline values: CDR1 KGHPV, CDR2 FQNQEV (reference sequence). The CDR3 loop spans 13 amino acids. The CDR3 region is CASRRDDSYEQYF. CDR3 bases read: TGTGCCAGCAGGCGGGACGACTCCTATGAACAGTAC.

This clone was observed a few times. Genes here carry mouse names. The read terminates 1 residue ahead of where the CDR3 ends, so the germline J gene completes it. This rearrangement joins TRBV26 to TRBJ1-3, with D possibly TRBD1 on 5 matching bases. Trimming took 5 bases from V and 0 from J, leaving 8 bases between them. This CDR3 is built from 14 residues. The germline gives CDR1 KGHPV, CDR2 FQNQEV (reference sequence). Here the CDR3 reads CASSWTNSGNTLYF. CDR3 bases read: TGTGCCAGCAGTTGGACAAATTCTGGAAATACGCTCTAT.

This clone is a singleton in its sample. Germline and genes here are mouse. The missing CDR3 end, 1 residue past where the read stops, is filled in from the germline J gene. This chain uses TRBV3 with TRBJ2-1, with 13 bases lining up with TRBD2. CDR1 is SNHLY and CDR2 is FYNGKV in the germline V gene (reference sequence). The CDR3 runs to 15 residues. Trimming took 5 bases from V and 7 from J; bases not matched to a gene: 5. CDR3 loop: CASSLRTGGAAEQFF. Partial CDR3 DNA: TGTGCCAGCAGCCTCAGGACTGGGGGGGCGGCTGAGCAGTTC.

By share, this clone ranks as medium-sized. The genes and germline here are from mouse. The read ends 1 residue before the CDR3 terminus; that terminus is restored from the germline J gene. The J gene is TRBJ2-7, the V gene TRBV23; the table names TRBD2, a call not compared with the DNA. Germline values: CDR1 KGHTA, CDR2 FQNQQP. This CDR3 region has 15 residues. The covered CDR3 bases are TGCTCCAGCAGTCTCCAACTGGGGGGTGGGTTTGAACAGTAC. Translating it yields CSSSLQLGGGFEQY. From start to end, the CDR3 is CSSSLQLGGGFEQYF.